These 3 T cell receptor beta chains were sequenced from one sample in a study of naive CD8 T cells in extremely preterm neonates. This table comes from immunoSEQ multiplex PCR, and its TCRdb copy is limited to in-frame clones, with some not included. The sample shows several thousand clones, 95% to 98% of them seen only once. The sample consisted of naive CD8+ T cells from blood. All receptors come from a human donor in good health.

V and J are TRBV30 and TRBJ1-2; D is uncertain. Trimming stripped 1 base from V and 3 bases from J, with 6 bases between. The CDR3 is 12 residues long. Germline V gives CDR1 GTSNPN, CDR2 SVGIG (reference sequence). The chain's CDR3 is CAWSAPDYGYTF. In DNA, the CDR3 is TGTGCCTGGAGTGCCCCTGACTATGGCTACACCTTC.

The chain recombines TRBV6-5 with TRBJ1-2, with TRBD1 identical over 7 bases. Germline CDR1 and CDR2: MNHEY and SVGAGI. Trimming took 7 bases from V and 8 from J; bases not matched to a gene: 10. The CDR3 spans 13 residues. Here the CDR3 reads CASTSDRVSGYTF. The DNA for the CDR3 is TGTGCCAGCACCAGCGACAGGGTTAGCGGCTACACCTTC.

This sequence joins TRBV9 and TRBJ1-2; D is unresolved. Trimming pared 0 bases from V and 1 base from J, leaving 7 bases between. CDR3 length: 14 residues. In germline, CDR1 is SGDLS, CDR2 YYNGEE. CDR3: CASSVGADNYGYTF. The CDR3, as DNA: TGTGCCAGCAGCGTAGGTGCGGATAACTATGGCTACACCTTC.